The T cell receptor beta chain described here comes from a study of blood T cell repertoires in COVID-19. Overall study: Samples taken during acute and convalescent COVID-19 were collected in the United States, Italy and Spain.

Germline CDR1 reads LGHNA; CDR2 reads YNFKEQ. The CDR3 consists of 17 residues. V shed 0 bases and J shed 8 bases, with 17 bases lying between them. This clone showed up just a few times. In the source study's methods: It was from reference gene primer amplification that nucleated cell counts were estimated. Profiling relied on immunoSEQ multiplex PCR, and the TCRdb table lists in-frame clones only, not all of them. That table is the source of V, J and clone size, and D and trimming were worked out from the DNA. The sample lists about 59,000 clones, around 70% occurring once. The TCR comes from a woman between 70 and 85 years old with acute or convalescent COVID-19. The sequenced material came from peripheral blood. The chain carries TRBV4-2 and TRBJ1-6; D perhaps matches TRBD1 (6 bases). The CDR3 DNA is TGTGCCAGCAGCCAAGAAGCGGTGGGGGCAGGATATTCACCCCTCCACTTT. This encodes CASSQEAVGAGYSPLHF.